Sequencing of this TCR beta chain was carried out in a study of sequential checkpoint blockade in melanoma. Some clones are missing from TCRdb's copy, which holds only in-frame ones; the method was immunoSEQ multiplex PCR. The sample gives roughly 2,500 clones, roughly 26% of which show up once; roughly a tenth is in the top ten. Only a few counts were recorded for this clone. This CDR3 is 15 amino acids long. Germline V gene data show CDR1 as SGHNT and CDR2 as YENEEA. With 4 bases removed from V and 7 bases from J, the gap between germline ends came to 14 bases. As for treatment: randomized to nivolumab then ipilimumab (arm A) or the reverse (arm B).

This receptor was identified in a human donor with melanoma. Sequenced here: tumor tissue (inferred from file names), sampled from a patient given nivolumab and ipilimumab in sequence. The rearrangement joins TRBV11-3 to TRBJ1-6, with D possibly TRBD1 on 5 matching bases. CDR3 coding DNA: TGTGCCAGCAGCTCGGGGGACCAAGGGAATTCACCCCTCCACTTT. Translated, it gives CASSSGDQGNSPLHF.